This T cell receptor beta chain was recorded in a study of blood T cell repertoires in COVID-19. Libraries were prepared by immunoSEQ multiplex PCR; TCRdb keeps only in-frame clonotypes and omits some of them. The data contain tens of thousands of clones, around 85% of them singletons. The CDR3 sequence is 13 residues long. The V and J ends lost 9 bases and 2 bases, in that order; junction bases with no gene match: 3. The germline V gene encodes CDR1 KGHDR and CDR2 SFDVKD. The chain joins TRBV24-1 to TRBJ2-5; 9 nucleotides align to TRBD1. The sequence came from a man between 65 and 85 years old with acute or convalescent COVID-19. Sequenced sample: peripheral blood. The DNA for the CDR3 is TGTGCCACCGGGACAGGGCTTCAAGAGACCCAGTACTTC. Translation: CATGTGLQETQYF.